The entry below describes one T cell receptor (beta chain). This specimen comes from a study of shared clonotypes between healthy human individuals. Study-wide context: Two women and three men aged 18 to 49 served as donors.

The investigators split CD4+ cells into a CD45RA+ naive subset and a CD45RA-negative memory subset. The repertoire was sequenced with immunoSEQ multiplex PCR; TCRdb's copy has only in-frame clones and lacks some. The profile shows a few million clones, approximately 93% of them singletons. The CDR3 spans 14 residues. Per germline, CDR1 ENHRY and CDR2 SYGVKD. V lost 11 bases to trimming and J lost 2 bases, with 19 bases between them. The source is a man aged 18 to 29 in good health. Some clones in this sample may be carry-over from other donors' samples. Sequenced input: naive CD4+ T cells from PBMCs. Described subset: CD45RA+ positively selected. The chain carries TRBV10-3 and TRBJ2-7; D possibly corresponds to TRBD2 (5 bases). CDR3 in amino acids: CAAHGSGGTYEQYF. The CDR3 DNA follows: TGTGCCGCACATGGGAGCGGTGGTACCTACGAGCAGTACTTC.